Each of the 12 T cell receptor beta chains below was sequenced from the same sample in a study of beta chain features in type 1 diabetes. The whole isolated RNA underwent reverse transcription, so sequencing captured expressed TCRB transcripts. Measured with immunoSEQ multiplex PCR; TCRdb has only the in-frame clones, and not every one. Altogether hundreds of thousands of clones are present, more than 12% being singletons, with the ten largest covering approximately 0.039%. These receptors' antigens are unknown. Study-wide points: Shortening that was moderate but significant affected the TCRB CDR3s of Type 1 diabetes patients in all four CD4+ subsets.

The source material was naive CD4+ T cells from blood. The receptors here all came from a young man with type 1 diabetes.

This clone turned up a few times. The chain uses TRBV6-6 and TRBJ2-7; the D gene is possibly TRBD2 (7 bases). The CDR3 spans 15 residues. Germline V gene sequence: CDR1 MNHNY, CDR2 SVGAGI (reference sequence). Trimming cost V 0 bases and J 2 bases, with 11 bases left between them. The DNA of the CDR3 is TGTGCCAGCAGTTACTCCGGGGGGCGAGCCTACGAGCAGTACTTC. Translating it yields CASSYSGGRAYEQYF.

A few counts support this clone. V gene TRBV5-1 combines with J gene TRBJ2-7; 8 bases align to TRBD1. Germline trimming cut 3 bases from V and 3 bases from J; bases unmatched to any gene: 8. CDR1 SGHRS and CDR2 YFSETQ come from the germline V gene. The length of the CDR3 is 15 residues. CDR3 sequence: CASSSGPGQDYEQYF. Written as DNA, the CDR3 is TGCGCCAGCAGCTCTGGCCCGGGACAGGACTACGAGCAGTACTTC.

This chain uses TRBV30 with TRBJ2-1; TRBD2 aligns across 8 bases. The CDR3 has 13 residues. Trimming cost V 2 bases and J 15 bases; bases outside gene matches: 12. Germline V gene data show CDR1 as GTSNPN and CDR2 as SVGIG (reference sequence). CDR3 residues: CAWSPAGAELSFF. In DNA, the CDR3 is TGTGCCTGGAGTCCAGCGGGGGCGGAATTATCGTTCTTC.

CDR3 amino acids: CASSTVGDRDETQYF. The CDR3 region has the DNA TGTGCCAGCAGCACCGTGGGGGACAGGGACGAGACCCAGTACTTC. The V gene is TRBV5-4, the J gene TRBJ2-5; TRBD1 matches 9 bases. Germline V gives CDR1 SGHNT, CDR2 YYREEE (reference sequence). V shed 4 bases, J shed 5 bases, and the junction held 9 bases outside the gene matches. This CDR3 has 15 amino acids.

This clone came up a few times. This chain connects TRBV28 to TRBJ2-1; 10 bases align to TRBD1. Trimming took 6 bases from V and 4 from J; bases not matched to a gene: 6. Looked up from germline, CDR1 is MDHEN and CDR2 is SYDVKM. This CDR3 spans 15 amino acids. For the CDR3, the DNA is TGTGCCAGCAGCCCCCCGGGACAGGGGTACAATGAGCAGTTCTTC. It translates to CASSPPGQGYNEQFF.

This clone appeared a few times. The chain employs TRBV6-1 and TRBJ2-1, with D perhaps matching TRBD2 (7 bases). CDR1 and CDR2 from the germline V gene are MNHNS and SASEGT. V lost 10 bases and J 2 bases, leaving 15 bases between the germline ends. This CDR3 has 14 residues. CDR3 sequence reads: CATNREGAYNEQFF. The CDR3 DNA reads as TGTGCCACCAATAGGGAGGGGGCCTACAATGAGCAGTTCTTC.

The rearrangement links TRBV30 to TRBJ1-1; no clear D gene. The CDR3 is 13 residues long. V was pared by 2 bases and J by 3 bases, with 10 bases between. The germline V gene has CDR1 GTSNPN and CDR2 SVGIG (reference sequence). CDR3 residues: CAWSPGWDTEAFF. In DNA form, the CDR3 reads TGTGCCTGGAGTCCGGGGTGGGACACTGAAGCTTTCTTT.

The rearrangement uses TRBV7-2 and TRBJ2-4, with 9 bases matching TRBD1. The CDR3 length is 17 residues. CDR1 and CDR2 (germline): SGHTA, FQGNSA. The ends lost 5 bases at V and 3 bases at J; junction bases unmatched: 11. DNA of the CDR3: TGTGCCAGCAGCCTAATGGACAGGGGATCAGGCAAAAACATTCAGTACTTC. This translates into CASSLMDRGSGKNIQYF. The whole variable domain, filled in from reference TRBV7-2 and TRBJ2-4, reads GAGVSQSPSNKVTEKGKDVELRCDPISGHTALYWYRQSLGQGLEFLIYFQGNSAPDKSGLPSDRFSAERTGGSVSTLTIQRTQQEDSAVYLCASSLMDRGSGKNIQYFGAGTRLSVL.

This chain joins TRBV30 and TRBJ1-1; D not resolved. This CDR3 region has 12 residues. From germline, CDR1 is GTSNPN and CDR2 SVGIG (reference sequence). DNA of the CDR3: TGTGGACTTCGACCGAATGACGCTGAAGCTTTCTTT. Translation: CGLRPNDAEAFF.

The V call is TRBV28, the J call TRBJ1-1; no clear D. Germline V gene sequence: CDR1 MDHEN, CDR2 SYDVKM. The CDR3 totals 14 residues. V was shortened by 4 bases and J by 5 bases, with 14 bases between the two germline ends. For the CDR3, the DNA is TGTGCCAGCAGTTCGCAGCGGACGGGGACTGAAGCTTTCTTT. This sequence encodes CASSSQRTGTEAFF. Using reference TRBV28 and TRBJ1-1 for the parts outside the CDR3, the full variable domain is DVKVTQSSRYLVKRTGEKVFLECVQDMDHENMFWYRQDPGLGLRLIYFSYDVKMKEKGDIPEGYSVSREKKERFSLILESASTNQTSMYLCASSSQRTGTEAFFGQGTRLTVV.

This clone turned up a few times. Different DNA sequences within this sample yield the same CDR3. The V gene is TRBV30, the J gene TRBJ1-3; D not certain. There are 13 residues in the CDR3. Trimming removed 0 bases at V and 0 bases at J, with 3 bases between. The germline V gene encodes CDR1 GTSNPN and CDR2 SVGIG (reference sequence). In DNA, the CDR3 is TGTGCCTGGAGTGTCGGCTCTGGAAACACCATATATTTT. Its translation: CAWSVGSGNTIYF.

This clone came up a few times. This chain joins TRBV5-1 and TRBJ2-5, with a possible D match to TRBD2 (7 bases). The V end lost 3 bases, the J end lost 3 bases, and 12 bases lay between the germline ends. There are 14 residues in the CDR3. Germline assignment: CDR1 SGHRS and CDR2 YFSETQ. The CDR3 coding sequence is TGCGCCAGCAGCTCCCCGGGGGGCGAAGAGACCCAGTACTTC. Protein product: CASSSPGGEETQYF. Full variable domain (missing parts from reference TRBV5-1 and TRBJ2-5): KAGVTQTPRYLIKTRGQQVTLSCSPISGHRSVSWYQQTPGQGLQFLFEYFSETQRNKGNFPGRFSGRQFSNSRSEMNVSTLELGDSALYLCASSSPGGEETQYFGPGTRLLVL.